These 19 T cell receptor beta chains were all obtained from the same sample, sequenced in a study of technical replicates of blood from several donors. The data were produced by immunoSEQ multiplex PCR, yet TCRdb's version contains in-frame clones alone and is incomplete. In the table there are around 80,000 clones, roughly 98% of which are singletons. The sequenced sample was T cells isolated from PBMCs. These receptors came from a human donor in good health.

This chain links TRBV7-9 with TRBJ2-7; TRBD1 matches at 8 bases. The CDR3 covers 12 residues. The germline V gene encodes CDR1 SEHNR and CDR2 FQNEAQ (reference sequence). V shed 5 bases, J shed 6 bases, and the junction held 3 bases outside the gene matches. The CDR3 DNA is TGTGCCAGCAGCCGGGACAGGATCGAGCAGTACTTC. Translation gives CASSRDRIEQYF. Drawing the rest from reference TRBV7-9 and TRBJ2-7, the complete variable domain is DTGVSQNPRHKITKRGQNVTFRCDPISEHNRLYWYRQTLGQGPEFLTYFQNEAQLEKSRLLSDRFSAERPKGSFSTLEIQRTEQGDSAMYLCASSRDRIEQYFGPGTRLTVT.

This sequence joins TRBV5-4 and TRBJ1-1; D is unresolved. V dropped 2 bases and J dropped 4 bases, with 9 bases sitting between them. CDR1 SGHNT and CDR2 YYREEE come from the germline V gene (reference sequence). The CDR3 runs to 13 residues. CDR3 sequence reads: CASSFSGGTEAFF. CDR3 bases: TGTGCCAGCAGCTTCTCAGGAGGCACTGAAGCTTTCTTT.

The chain uses TRBV19 and TRBJ1-2; unclear D gene. There are 13 residues in the CDR3. CDR1 and CDR2 from the germline V gene are LNHDA and SQIVND (reference sequence). Trimming cost V 5 bases and J 4 bases, with 11 bases left between them. The CDR3 nucleotides read TGTGCCAGTAGTCTAGGTCCTCTCTATGGCTACACCTTC. Protein sequence: CASSLGPLYGYTF.

The chain carries TRBV7-6 and TRBJ1-1; D unclear. In germline, CDR1 is SGHVS, CDR2 FNYEAQ. The CDR3 has 12 amino acids. Trimming left V 5 bases short and J 7 bases short, with 11 bases between. The CDR3 protein is CASSEAGSEAFF. CDR3 DNA: TGTGCCAGCAGCGAGGCGGGGAGTGAAGCTTTCTTT.

This chain uses TRBV18 with TRBJ1-2, with TRBD1 identical over 10 bases. The germline gives CDR1 KGHSH, CDR2 LQKENI. V was pared by 5 bases and J by 7 bases, with 4 bases of the junction left unmatched. There are 13 residues in the CDR3. CDR3 bases: TGTGCCAGCTCATTTGACAGGGGGCTTGGCTACACCTTC. Amino acid sequence: CASSFDRGLGYTF.

The rearrangement joins TRBV16 to TRBJ2-7; TRBD1 aligns across 7 bases. Germline CDR1 and CDR2: KGHSY and FQNENV. V gave up 5 bases and J gave up 0 bases; unmatched junction bases: 4. CDR3 length equals 14 residues. In DNA, the CDR3 is TGTGCCAGCAGCGGACAGGCTAGCTCCTACGAGCAGTACTTC. Translation gives CASSGQASSYEQYF.

This clone was found once. This chain connects TRBV28 to TRBJ2-5; maybe TRBD2 (5 bases). This CDR3 is built from 15 residues. Germline lookup yields CDR1 MDHEN and CDR2 SYDVKM. Trimming removed 4 bases at V and 2 bases at J, with 14 bases between. The CDR3 protein is CASSSLLARQETQYF. CDR3 sequence (DNA): TGTGCCAGCAGTTCCCTCTTAGCGCGGCAAGAGACCCAGTACTTC.

The chain has TRBV5-1 and TRBJ2-7, with D possibly being TRBD2 (6 bases). Germline loops: CDR1 SGHRS, CDR2 YFSETQ. There are 14 residues in the CDR3. Trimming took 4 bases from V and 2 from J, leaving 13 bases between them. CDR3 in DNA: TGCGCCAGCAGCGCGGGACTTGGGGCCTACGAGCAGTACTTC. The encoded protein is CASSAGLGAYEQYF.

The chain is built from TRBV29-1 and TRBJ1-2; a possible D gene is TRBD1 (5 bases). The germline CDR1 and CDR2 sequences are SQVTM and ANQGSEA. This CDR3 is built from 14 residues. The germline V and J ends were trimmed by 0 bases and 5 bases, with 13 bases remaining between them. The CDR3 DNA reads TGCAGCGTTGAAGATCTCACAGCAGGGTATGGCTACACCTTC. Translation: CSVEDLTAGYGYTF.

The rearrangement links TRBV11-3 to TRBJ1-1, with TRBD1 matching over 9 bases. V lost 5 bases and J lost 5; bases outside the gene matches: 6. The germline gives CDR1 SGHNT, CDR2 YENEEA. The CDR3 sequence is 14 residues long. For the CDR3, the DNA is TGTGCCAGCAGCCCACAGGGGGCTGGGACTGAAGCTTTCTTT. Its protein is CASSPQGAGTEAFF.

The J gene is TRBJ2-3, the V gene TRBV5-4, with 14 bases matching TRBD2. The CDR3 is 16 amino acids. Germline V gives CDR1 SGHNT, CDR2 YYREEE (reference sequence). Trimming cost V 5 bases and J 3 bases; bases outside gene matches: 5. As DNA, the CDR3 is TGTGCCAGCAGTCTCAGACTAGCGGGGGGGACAGATACGCAGTATTTT. Protein sequence: CASSLRLAGGTDTQYF.

This rearrangement joins TRBV19 to TRBJ2-7; possible D gene TRBD1, 5 bases. Germline V gene lookup returns CDR1 LNHDA and CDR2 SQIVND (reference sequence). Trimming took 3 bases from V and 5 from J, leaving 14 bases between them. The CDR3 is made up of 14 amino acids. The CDR3 nucleotides are TGTGCCAGTAGTATTCAGGGCCCTCTTGACGAGCAGTACTTC. Translation gives CASSIQGPLDEQYF.

This chain uses TRBV7-3 with TRBJ2-3, with 7 bases identical to TRBD1. The CDR3 runs 13 residues. Trimming at V came to 7 bases and at J to 1 base, leaving 2 bases not matched to a gene. Per germline, CDR1 SGHTA and CDR2 FQGTGA. The CDR3 loop is CASTTGGTDTQYF. The CDR3 nucleotides read TGTGCCAGCACAACAGGGGGCACAGATACGCAGTATTTT.

This chain connects TRBV4-1 to TRBJ2-2, with TRBD1 matching 8 bases. Germline V gives CDR1 MGHRA, CDR2 YSYEKL. V gave up 6 bases and J gave up 4 bases; unmatched junction bases: 4. The CDR3 totals 14 residues. CDR3: CASRLQGGTGELFF. As DNA, the CDR3 is TGCGCCAGCAGACTACAGGGGGGCACCGGGGAGCTGTTTTTT.

This chain links TRBV27 with TRBJ1-1; TRBD1 might be the D (5 bases). Germline CDR1 and CDR2: MNHEY and SMNVEV (reference sequence). The ends were cut back, 0 bases at V and 5 bases at J, with 7 bases in the middle. The CDR3 has 13 residues. This CDR3 is CASSLSGGTEAFF. The CDR3 DNA reads as TGTGCCAGCAGTTTATCGGGGGGGACTGAAGCTTTCTTT.

This clone has only one observation. The rearrangement links TRBV7-2 to TRBJ2-7; D gene ambiguous. The CDR3 is made up of 14 amino acids. Germline loops: CDR1 SGHTA, CDR2 FQGNSA. Deletions cut 1 base from V and 4 bases from J, with 11 bases between. The chain's CDR3 is CASSLDGLQYEQYF. Written as DNA, the CDR3 is TGTGCCAGCAGCTTAGATGGGTTACAGTACGAGCAGTACTTC. Filled out from reference TRBV7-2 and TRBJ2-7, the complete variable domain reads GAGVSQSPSNKVTEKGKDVELRCDPISGHTALYWYRQSLGQGLEFLIYFQGNSAPDKSGLPSDRFSAERTGGSVSTLTIQRTQQEDSAVYLCASSLDGLQYEQYFGPGTRLTVT.

This clone showed up just once. The chain joins TRBV7-8 to TRBJ2-5; 7 bases line up with TRBD2. With V trimmed by 4 bases and J by 1 base, 0 bases remained unmatched. Germline V gene data show CDR1 as SGHVS and CDR2 as FQNEAQ. This CDR3 region has 13 residues. The CDR3 nucleotides are TGTGCCAGCAGCTCGGGAGGCCAAGAGACCCAGTACTTC. This sequence encodes CASSSGGQETQYF.

The rearrangement joins TRBV18 to TRBJ2-5, with no clear D. Germline CDR1 is KGHSH and CDR2 is LQKENI. The CDR3 has 14 amino acids. The V and J ends lost 2 bases and 3 bases respectively, with 10 bases between them. CDR3 protein: CASSPEAQKETQYF. The CDR3 DNA reads TGTGCCAGCTCACCAGAGGCCCAGAAAGAGACCCAGTACTTC.

The gene calls are TRBV28 and TRBJ2-7; 7 positions agree with TRBD1. With V trimmed by 2 bases and J by 0 bases, 7 bases remained unmatched. The germline CDR1 and CDR2 sequences are MDHEN and SYDVKM. The CDR3 sequence is 16 residues long. The CDR3 here is CASSLASDRSSYEQYF. CDR3 nucleotides: TGTGCCAGCAGTTTAGCCTCGGACAGGTCCTCCTACGAGCAGTACTTC.